What follows describes a single TCR beta chain. These data originate in a study of shared clonotypes between healthy human individuals. In germline, CDR1 is MDHEN, CDR2 SYDVKM. Trimming shortened V by 5 bases and J by 2 bases, and 16 bases separated the two germline ends. The CDR3 runs 15 residues. This table comes from immunoSEQ multiplex PCR, and its TCRdb copy is limited to in-frame clones, with some not included. In the table there are some 500,000 clones, 79% of which are singletons. This chain joins TRBV28 and TRBJ2-7, with D possibly matching TRBD2 (5 bases). The sequenced material came from PBMCs. The source of this sequence is a woman aged 40 to 50 in good health. Some clones in this sample may be carry-over from other donors' samples. The DNA of the CDR3 is TGTGCCAGCAGTCCCCCCCGGGGTGATGCCTACGAGCAGTACTTC. Protein: CASSPPRGDAYEQYF.